A single T cell receptor beta chain is shown here with its context. The antigen is undetermined. The source of the sample is a study of T cells after yellow fever vaccination. Study-wide findings and caveats: Repertoires obtained by FACS sorting could include abundant clonotypes that entered as contaminants from the bulk population.

This CDR3 has 16 residues. Germline loops: CDR1 DFQATT, CDR2 SNEGSKA (reference sequence). J lost 7 bases, V lost 6 bases, and 16 bases had no gene match. A universal primer site and UMIs were added as TCR cDNA was made by 5'RACE template switching. One entry per CDR3 protein, called by TCRdb with MiXCR from the 5' RACE reads. The profile shows 300,000 to 400,000 distinct CDR3 sequences, roughly 7.5% of them singletons. This chain joins TRBV20-1 and TRBJ2-1, with 9 bases identical to TRBD1. The source was PBMCs, collected roughly 47 days after the first yellow fever vaccination. This TCR came from a man aged 18 to 29 who received the YFV17D yellow fever vaccine. CDR3: CSARGNPGTGLNEQFF. CDR3 bases: TGCAGTGCCCGAGGGAATCCGGGGACAGGGTTGAATGAGCAGTTCTTC.